Here is one TCR beta chain with its context. The authors' processing: Estimates of nucleated cell counts were drawn from the amplification of reference gene primers. Measured with immunoSEQ multiplex PCR; TCRdb has only the in-frame clones, and not every one. V and J calls plus clone size are reproduced from that table; the DNA served to infer D and trimming. The data show approximately 210,000 clones, approximately 84% seen once. The CDR3 loop spans 16 amino acids. CDR1 is LGHDT, CDR2 YNNKEL, per germline (reference sequence). The junction had 6 bases not matched to a gene; V was cut back by 1 base and J by 2 bases. The sample is drawn from a study of blood T cell repertoires in COVID-19. Study information: T cells, B-cell-depleted T cells, or PBMCs provided the cDNA or gDNA that served as material.

The sample taken for sequencing was peripheral blood. This clonotype originated in a man aged 35 to 55 with active or convalescent COVID-19. The V call is TRBV3-1 (or the pseudogene TRBV3-2), the J call TRBJ2-3; 7 bases agree with TRBD1. The CDR3 protein is CASSQVSGTATDTQYF. The CDR3 bases are TGTGCCAGCAGCCAAGTCTCCGGGACAGCCACAGATACGCAGTATTTT.